These 18 T cell receptor beta chains share one sample of origin, sequenced in a study of T cell responses to AZD1222 COVID-19 vaccine. Sequencing used immunoSEQ multiplex PCR; TCRdb keeps in-frame clones, though not all of them. This table holds approximately 150,000 clones, approximately 86% found once. Specimen: peripheral blood, collected 28 days after the second dose of the MenACWY control vaccine. Source of these receptors: an adult who received the MenACWY meningococcal vaccine as a control.

The chain employs TRBV7-3 and TRBJ2-1, with a weak D call TRBD2 (6 bases). This CDR3 is built from 14 residues. CDR1 SGHTA and CDR2 FQGTGA come from the germline V gene. Trimming stripped 4 bases from V and 7 bases from J, with 14 bases between. This CDR3 is CASSSTGGRNEQFF. As DNA, the CDR3 is TGTGCCAGCAGCTCCACCGGGGGTCGGAATGAGCAGTTCTTC.

The chain is built from TRBV7-8 and TRBJ2-2; 10 bases are a match to TRBD1. Trimming removed 4 bases from V and 6 bases from J; junction bases left unmatched: 5. The CDR3 is 15 amino acids. Germline values: CDR1 SGHVS, CDR2 FQNEAQ. CDR3 bases: TGTGCCAGCAGCTCGTGGACAGGGGGGTCCGGGGAGCTGTTTTTT. This encodes CASSSWTGGSGELFF. The whole variable domain, remainder taken from reference TRBV7-8 and TRBJ2-2, is GAGVSQSPRYKVAKRGQDVALRCDPISGHVSLFWYQQALGQGPEFLTYFQNEAQLDKSGLPSDRFFAERPEGSVSTLKIQRTQQEDSAVYLCASSSWTGGSGELFFGEGSRLTVL.

This rearrangement joins TRBV7-9 to TRBJ1-2, with D uncertain. The V end was cut by 5 bases, the J end by 6 bases, with 13 bases between. Germline lookup yields CDR1 SEHNR and CDR2 FQNEAQ (reference sequence). This CDR3 is built from 13 residues. The CDR3 sequence is CASSPRELNGYTF. CDR3 bases: TGTGCCAGCAGCCCCCGGGAGCTCAATGGCTACACCTTC.

The chain has TRBV5-1 and TRBJ1-1; D call uncertain. The CDR3 totals 15 residues. Germline lookup yields CDR1 SGHRS and CDR2 YFSETQ. The ends were cut back, 0 bases at V and 0 bases at J, with 9 bases in the middle. This CDR3 is CASSLAGSVNTEAFF. Written as DNA, the CDR3 is TGCGCCAGCAGCTTGGCGGGTTCCGTGAACACTGAAGCTTTCTTT. The full variable domain, in which reference TRBV5-1 and TRBJ1-1 provide the parts outside the CDR3, is KAGVTQTPRYLIKTRGQQVTLSCSPISGHRSVSWYQQTPGQGLQFLFEYFSETQRNKGNFPGRFSGRQFSNSRSEMNVSTLELGDSALYLCASSLAGSVNTEAFFGQGTRLTVV.

The chain employs TRBV3-1 (or the pseudogene TRBV3-2) and TRBJ1-3; possibly TRBD1 for D (5 bases). This CDR3 region has 15 residues. CDR1 and CDR2 from the germline V gene are LGHDT and YNNKEL (reference sequence). V dropped 2 bases and J dropped 0 bases, with 8 bases sitting between them. DNA of the CDR3: TGTGCCAGCAGCCAACGGGGGGGCTCTGGAAACACCATATATTTT. This codes for CASSQRGGSGNTIYF.

This chain connects TRBV28 to TRBJ2-7; TRBD1 agrees at 10 bases. This CDR3 spans 16 amino acids. Germline lookup yields CDR1 MDHEN and CDR2 SYDVKM. The V segment lost 6 bases and the J segment 5 bases; nucleotides outside the gene matches: 13. CDR3 bases: TGTGCCAGCAGCCCCGCCGGTGGGACAGGGGCGGACGAGCAGTACTTC. Its protein product is CASSPAGGTGADEQYF.

This clone was detected only a few times. V gene TRBV29-1 combines with J gene TRBJ1-2, with 10 nucleotides matching TRBD1. The CDR3 is 13 residues long. Germline V CDR1 and CDR2: SQVTM, ANQGSEA. Trimming at V came to 5 bases and at J to 4 bases, leaving 4 bases not matched to a gene. CDR3 in DNA: TGCAGCGTTCCCGGACAGGGGGTCTATGGCTACACCTTC. Translation: CSVPGQGVYGYTF.

The chain uses TRBV6-2 or TRBV6-3 and TRBJ2-1; D is perhaps TRBD1 or TRBD2 (5 bases each). The CDR3 consists of 15 residues. Per the germline V gene, CDR1 is MNHEY and CDR2 is SVGEGT. The V and J ends lost 2 bases and 7 bases respectively, with 15 bases between them. The CDR3 DNA reads as TGTGCCAGCAGTTACCCCGGGGCATCTAGAAATGAGCAGTTCTTC. It encodes CASSYPGASRNEQFF.

The rearrangement joins TRBV4-3 to TRBJ2-7; D not resolved. CDR1 is LGHNA and CDR2 is YSLEER in the germline V gene. V lost 3 bases to trimming and J lost 2 bases, with 11 bases between them. The CDR3 sequence is 14 residues long. The CDR3, as DNA: TGCGCCAGCAGCCAGGCCGGGTTTCCCTACGAGCAGTACTTC. As protein: CASSQAGFPYEQYF.

The rearrangement uses TRBV24-1 and TRBJ1-3; 9 nucleotides align to TRBD1. The J segment lost 2 bases and the V segment lost 2 bases, leaving 9 bases of the junction unmatched. Looked up from germline, CDR1 is KGHDR and CDR2 is SFDVKD. This CDR3 contains 18 residues. CDR3 residues: CATSDWGQGIVTGNTIYF. The DNA for the CDR3 is TGTGCCACCAGTGATTGGGGACAGGGCATAGTCACTGGAAACACCATATATTTT.

The CDR3 spells CASSFSNEKLFF. As DNA, the CDR3 is TGTGCCAGCAGCTTTAGTAATGAAAAACTGTTTTTT. The chain is built from TRBV7-9 and TRBJ1-4; no reliable D call. This CDR3 contains 12 residues. The ends were cut back, 3 bases at V and 4 bases at J, with 3 bases in the middle. Germline V gives CDR1 SEHNR, CDR2 FQNEAQ (reference sequence).

This sequence joins TRBV9 and TRBJ2-1; 8 positions match TRBD2. The germline V gene encodes CDR1 SGDLS and CDR2 YYNGEE. The CDR3 totals 15 residues. V lost 0 bases, J lost 5 bases, and 4 bases stayed unmatched. CDR3: CASSVELAGHNEQFF. Here the CDR3 DNA reads TGTGCCAGCAGCGTAGAGCTAGCGGGTCACAATGAGCAGTTCTTC.

J is TRBJ1-4 and V is TRBV6-2 or TRBV6-3; the match to TRBD1 covers 7 bases. The CDR3 is 14 amino acids. Trimming removed 4 bases from V and 8 bases from J; junction bases left unmatched: 7. Germline V lookup: CDR1 MNHEY, CDR2 SVGEGT. In DNA form, the CDR3 reads TGTGCCAGCAGTTCCGGGACAGAAACCGAAAAACTGTTTTTT. This gives the protein CASSSGTETEKLFF.

The rearrangement links TRBV11-3 to TRBJ1-1, with a possible D match to TRBD1 (5 bases). Germline V gene lookup returns CDR1 SGHNT and CDR2 YENEEA. The CDR3 contains 15 residues. Trimming stripped 1 base from V and 4 bases from J, with 13 bases between. The CDR3 region is CASSLGRRQTTEAFF. DNA for the CDR3: TGTGCCAGCAGCTTAGGGAGAAGACAGACCACTGAAGCTTTCTTT.

This clone was detected only a few times. The V and J genes are TRBV5-1 and TRBJ2-1; 13 nucleotides match TRBD2. The CDR3 is 15 residues long. With V trimmed by 4 bases and J by 12 bases, 10 bases remained unmatched. Per germline, CDR1 SGHRS and CDR2 YFSETQ. CDR3 DNA: TGCGCCAGCAGCGCTGGGACTAGCGGGACCCGTACGCAGTTCTTC. Protein sequence: CASSAGTSGTRTQFF.

The genes are TRBV10-3 and TRBJ2-7; D is uncertain. Germline V gene lookup returns CDR1 ENHRY and CDR2 SYGVKD. The CDR3 has 14 residues. Deletions cut 0 bases from V and 3 bases from J, with 9 bases between. The CDR3 coding sequence is TGTGCCATCAGTGAGTCAGAAGGGATCTACGAGCAGTACTTC. Translation gives CAISESEGIYEQYF.

The chain recombines TRBV5-1 with TRBJ2-3; 11 nucleotides match TRBD2. V was pared by 3 bases and J by 2 bases, with 8 bases of the junction left unmatched. Germline V CDR1 and CDR2: SGHRS, YFSETQ. The CDR3 has 17 residues. The DNA for the CDR3 is TGCGCCAGCAGCTGGCCAATAGCGGGAGGGTCCACAGATACGCAGTATTTT. It is translated as CASSWPIAGGSTDTQYF.

The CDR3 DNA is TGTGCCAGCCAACCTCCCGGGGCGGGAGAAGTGTCCGACGAGCAGTACTTC. Protein: CASQPPGAGEVSDEQYF. V gene TRBV19 combines with J gene TRBJ2-7, with 7 bases fitting TRBD2. The length of the CDR3 is 17 residues. Germline trimming cut 9 bases from V and 5 bases from J; bases unmatched to any gene: 22. Looked up from germline, CDR1 is LNHDA and CDR2 is SQIVND (reference sequence). Complete variable domain (other parts from reference TRBV19 and TRBJ2-7): DGGITQSPKYLFRKEGQNVTLSCEQNLNHDAMYWYRQDPGQGLRLIYYSQIVNDFQKGDIAEGYSVSREKKESFPLTVTSAQKNPTAFYLCASQPPGAGEVSDEQYFGPGTRLTVT.